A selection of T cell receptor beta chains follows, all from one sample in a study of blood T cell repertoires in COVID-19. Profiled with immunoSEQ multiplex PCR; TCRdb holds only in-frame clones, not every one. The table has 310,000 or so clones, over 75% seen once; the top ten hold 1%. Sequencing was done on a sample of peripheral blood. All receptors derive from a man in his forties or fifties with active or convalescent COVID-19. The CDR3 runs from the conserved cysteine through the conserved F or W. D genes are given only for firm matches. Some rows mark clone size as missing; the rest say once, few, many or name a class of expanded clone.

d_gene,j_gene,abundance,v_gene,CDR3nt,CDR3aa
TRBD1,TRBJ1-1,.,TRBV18,TGTGCCAGCTCACCCCAGGACAGGGGTATGAACACTGAAGCTTTCTTT,CASSPQDRGMNTEAFF
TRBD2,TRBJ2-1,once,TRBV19,TGTGCCAGTAGTATATCTGCCCCGGGGGGCAATGAGCAGTTCTTC,CASSISAPGGNEQFF
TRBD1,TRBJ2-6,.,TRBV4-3,TGCGCCAGCAGCCAAGGCAGGGGGCATACCTCTGGGGCCAACGTCCTGACTTTC,CASSQGRGHTSGANVLTF
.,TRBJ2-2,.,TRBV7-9,TGTGCCAGCGAACTAGCCTTACCTGTCACCGGGGAGCTGTTTTTT,CASELALPVTGELFF
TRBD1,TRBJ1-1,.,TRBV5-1,TGCGCCAGCAGCTTGGCAAACCAGGGGGAGAACACTGAAGCTTTCTTT,CASSLANQGENTEAFF
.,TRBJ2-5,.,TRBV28,TGTGCCAGCAGTTCGGCAGGGATGTTGGAGACCCAGTACTTC,CASSSAGMLETQYF
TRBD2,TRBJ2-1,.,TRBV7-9,TGTGCCAGCAGCTTAGCTAGCGGGAGTAGCTATGAGCAGTTCTTC,CASSLASGSSYEQFF
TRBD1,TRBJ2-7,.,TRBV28,TGTGCCACGCCTGGACAGGGGAGGGGGCAGTACTTC,CATPGQGRGQYF
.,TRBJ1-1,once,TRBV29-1,TGCAGCGTTGAAGATCTAGCCTTTGCCACTGAAGCTTTCTTT,CSVEDLAFATEAFF
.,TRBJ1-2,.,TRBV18,TGTGCCAGCTCACGAACACCGGACAGTAACTATGGCTACACCTTC,CASSRTPDSNYGYTF
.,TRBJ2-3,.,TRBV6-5,TGTGCCAGCAGCCTGATAGCGAACACAGATACGCAGTATTTT,CASSLIANTDTQYF
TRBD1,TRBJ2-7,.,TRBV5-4,TGTGCCAGCAGCGCCGACAGGGACAATAGCGAGCAGTACTTC,CASSADRDNSEQYF
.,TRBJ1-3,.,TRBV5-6,TGTGCCAGCAGCTTGGGGGCAGCCGCTGGAAACACCATATATTTT,CASSLGAAAGNTIYF
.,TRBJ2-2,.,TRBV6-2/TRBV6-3,TGTGCCAGCAGTTTCGGTGGGGAGCTGTTTTTT,CASSFGGELFF
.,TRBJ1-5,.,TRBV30,TGTGCCTGGAGTTTGGGGGGGAATCAGCCCCAGCATTTT,CAWSLGGNQPQHF
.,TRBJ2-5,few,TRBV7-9,TGTGCCAGCAGCTTTGGACTGGGAGAGACCCAGTACTTC,CASSFGLGETQYF
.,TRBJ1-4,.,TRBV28,TGTGCCAGCAGTCCGTACTCCAATGAAAAACTGTTTTTT,CASSPYSNEKLFF
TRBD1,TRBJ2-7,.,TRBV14,TGTGCCAGCAGCACCGGGACAGGAATCTCCTACGAGCAGTACTTC,CASSTGTGISYEQYF
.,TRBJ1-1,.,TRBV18,TGTGCCAGCTCACCAGCTACAGGGAACACTGAAGCTTTCTTT,CASSPATGNTEAFF
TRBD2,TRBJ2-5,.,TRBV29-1,TGCAGCGTTGACGGACTAGCTGGAGAACAGGGTTTAGAGACCCAGTACTTC,CSVDGLAGEQGLETQYF
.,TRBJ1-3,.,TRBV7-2,TGTGCCAGCACCTGGGCAAACTCTGGAAACACCATATATTTT,CASTWANSGNTIYF
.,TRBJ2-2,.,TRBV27,TGTGCCAGCAGTTGGGCAGCGAACACCGGGGAGCTGTTTTTT,CASSWAANTGELFF
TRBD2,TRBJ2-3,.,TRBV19,TGTGCCAGTAGTATGAGGGGACTAGCCCCAGGTACGCAGTATTTT,CASSMRGLAPGTQYF
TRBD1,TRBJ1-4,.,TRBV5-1,TGCGCCAGCAGCCCTGGACAGGGAGGGGAAAAACTGTTTTTT,CASSPGQGGEKLFF
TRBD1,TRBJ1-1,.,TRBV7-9,TGTGCCAGCAGCTTACGACAGGGAGACACTGAAGCTTTCTTT,CASSLRQGDTEAFF
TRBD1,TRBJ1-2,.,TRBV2,TGTGCCAGCAGGGGGACAGACCTCTATGGCTACACCTTC,CASRGTDLYGYTF
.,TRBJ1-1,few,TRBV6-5,TGTGCCAGCAGTTACGACGCCCGGGGTTATGACACTGAAGCTTTCTTT,CASSYDARGYDTEAFF
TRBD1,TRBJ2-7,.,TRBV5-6,TGTGCCAGCAGCCTGGGACAGGGGGTGGCCTACGAGCAGTACTTC,CASSLGQGVAYEQYF
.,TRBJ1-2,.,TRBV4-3,TGCGCCAGCAGCCAAGATCATGTGGGCGGGTATGGCTACACCTTC,CASSQDHVGGYGYTF
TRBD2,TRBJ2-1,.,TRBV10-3,TGTGCCATCAGTGAGTCGAATCTGGCGGGAGGAGGTAATGAGCAGTTCTTC,CAISESNLAGGGNEQFF
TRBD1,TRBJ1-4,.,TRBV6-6,TGTGCCAGCAGTCCAGCGACAGGGAGTACGGCTAATGAAAAACTGTTTTTT,CASSPATGSTANEKLFF
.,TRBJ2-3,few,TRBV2,TGTGCCAGCAAGAGCGGGAGCACAGATACGCAGTATTTT,CASKSGSTDTQYF
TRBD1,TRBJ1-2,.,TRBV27,TGTGCCAGCAGTTCAGGACAGGGGACTAACTATGGCTACACCTTC,CASSSGQGTNYGYTF
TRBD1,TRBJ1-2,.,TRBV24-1,TGTGCCACCAGTGAAACAGGGGAACACTATGGCTACACCTTC,CATSETGEHYGYTF
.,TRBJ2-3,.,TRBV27,TGTGCCAGCAGGTTAGGAGGGGGCACAGATACGCAGTATTTT,CASRLGGGTDTQYF
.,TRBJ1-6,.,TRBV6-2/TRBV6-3,TGTGCCAGCAGTTACGGGGGCGGAAATAATTCACCCCTCCACTTT,CASSYGGGNNSPLHF
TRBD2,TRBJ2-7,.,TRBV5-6,TGTGCCAGCAGCTCTCGACTAGCGGGAAACTACGAGCAGTACTTC,CASSSRLAGNYEQYF
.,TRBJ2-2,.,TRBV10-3,TGTGCCATCAGGCCCCGGGGGAACACCGGGGAGCTGTTTTTT,CAIRPRGNTGELFF
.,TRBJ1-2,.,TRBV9,TGTGCCAGCAGCGATCAGGCGGGGGCTCACTATGGCTACACCTTC,CASSDQAGAHYGYTF
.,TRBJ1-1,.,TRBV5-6,TGTGCCAGCAGCTTGGCGGGGGTTGCTTTCTTT,CASSLAGVAFF
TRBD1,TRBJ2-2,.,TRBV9,TGTGCCAGCAGCATAGGACAGGGGACCGGGGAGCTGTTTTTT,CASSIGQGTGELFF
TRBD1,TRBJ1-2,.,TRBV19,TGTGCCAGTAGCAGGACAGGGGCGTTCGGCTACACCTTC,CASSRTGAFGYTF
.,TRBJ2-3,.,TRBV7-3,TGTGCCAGCAGCCCCGTTGGGGGGGCAGGCACAGATACGCAGTATTTT,CASSPVGGAGTDTQYF
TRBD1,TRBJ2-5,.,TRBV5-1,TGCGCCAGCAGCTCTTATCCGGGACAGGGAGCGGGTGAGACCCAGTACTTC,CASSSYPGQGAGETQYF
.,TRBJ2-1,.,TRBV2,TGTGCCAGTCAGGGCGGGATAGTAAATGAGCAGTTCTTC,CASQGGIVNEQFF
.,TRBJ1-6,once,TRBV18,TGTGCCAGCTCACCCAGACAGGAGCTTTCACCCCTCCACTTT,CASSPRQELSPLHF
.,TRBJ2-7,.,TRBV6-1,TGTGCCAGCAGTGACCAGGGCTCCTACGAGCAGTACTTC,CASSDQGSYEQYF
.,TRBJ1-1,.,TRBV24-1,TGTGCCACCAGTGATTTAGACAGGATTAACACTGAAGCTTTCTTT,CATSDLDRINTEAFF
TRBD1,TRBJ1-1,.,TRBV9,TGTGCCAGCAGCCACAGGGGTCCGTACACCCTGAACACTGAAGCTTTCTTT,CASSHRGPYTLNTEAFF
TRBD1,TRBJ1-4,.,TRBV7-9,TGTGCCAGCAGCTTAGAAAGAGGGACAGGTGAAAAACTGTTTTTT,CASSLERGTGEKLFF